These 17 T cell receptor beta chains were sequenced from one sample in a study of OX40 agonist ivuxolimab in advanced cancers. Some clones are missing from TCRdb's copy, which holds only in-frame ones; the method was immunoSEQ multiplex PCR. The sample has some 45,000 clones, approximately 83% seen once. The sequencing used CD4+ or CD8+ T cells sorted from blood, collected in a trial of the OX40 agonist ivuxolimab. The receptor set was obtained from an adult with an advanced solid tumor such as melanoma, head and neck, liver or kidney cancer.

There are a few counts of this clone. This chain links TRBV7-6 with TRBJ2-7; TRBD1 matches at 7 bases. After removal of 5 bases from V and 5 bases from J, the junction contained 3 bases not matched to a gene. CDR3 length: 12 amino acids. Germline V gives CDR1 SGHVS, CDR2 FNYEAQ. The DNA for the CDR3 is TGTGCCAGCAGCCCGACAGGGAACGAGCAGTACTTC. Translation: CASSPTGNEQYF.

This chain joins TRBV15 and TRBJ2-1; 7 positions agree with TRBD1. This CDR3 has 14 residues. The germline V gene has CDR1 LNHNV and CDR2 YYDKDF (reference sequence). Trimming at V came to 6 bases and at J to 3 bases, leaving 5 bases not matched to a gene. CDR3 in amino acids: CATRGDSDYNEQFF. The CDR3 DNA sequence: TGTGCCACCAGGGGGGACAGCGACTACAATGAGCAGTTCTTC.

V and J are TRBV6-5 and TRBJ2-5; no clear D. V shed 0 bases and J shed 6 bases, with 8 bases lying between them. The CDR3 extends over 13 amino acids. CDR1 and CDR2 (germline): MNHEY, SVGAGI. The CDR3 loop is CASSYSKAQTQYF. The CDR3 DNA reads as TGTGCCAGCAGTTACTCGAAGGCTCAGACCCAGTACTTC.

This clone has a handful of counts. V is TRBV7-6 and J is TRBJ2-5, with a tentative D call TRBD1 (7 bases). V lost 7 bases to trimming and J lost 5 bases, with 20 bases between them. CDR3 length: 15 residues. The germline CDR1 and CDR2 sequences are SGHVS and FNYEAQ. The CDR3 sequence: CASKEGAGTIETQYF. CDR3 bases: TGTGCCAGCAAGGAGGGGGCAGGGACCATTGAGACCCAGTACTTC.

The chain is built from TRBV21-1 and TRBJ2-7; the DNA was not compared with TRBD1, the D call given in the table. TRBV21-1 constitutes a pseudogene. The CDR3 covers 13 residues. The CDR3 spells CARGGTGDHEQYF. For the CDR3, the DNA is TGTGCCAGAGGGGGGACAGGGGACCACGAGCAGTACTTC.

This clone was detected only once. V and J are TRBV28 and TRBJ1-3; D not certain. Trimming pared 2 bases from V and 0 bases from J, leaving 5 bases between. The CDR3 sequence is 14 residues long. CDR1 is MDHEN, CDR2 SYDVKM, per germline. CDR3 in DNA: TGTGCCAGCAGTTTAACCAACTCTGGAAACACCATATATTTT. It specifies CASSLTNSGNTIYF.

The chain combines TRBV5-1 with TRBJ2-7; 8 positions agree with TRBD1. Trimming removed 2 bases from V and 0 bases from J; junction bases left unmatched: 1. Per the germline V gene, CDR1 is SGHRS and CDR2 is YFSETQ. CDR3 length equals 14 residues. CDR3 residues: CASSFTGGSYEQYF. The CDR3 region has the DNA TGCGCCAGCAGCTTCACAGGGGGCTCCTACGAGCAGTACTTC.

This clone was counted only a few times. The chain carries TRBV2 and TRBJ1-6; D is uncertain. The germline CDR1 and CDR2 sequences are SNHLY and FYNNEI. CDR3 length equals 14 residues. The germline V and J ends were trimmed by 0 bases and 9 bases, with 9 bases remaining between them. The CDR3 here is CASSEAVGPSPLHF. The CDR3 region has the DNA TGTGCCAGCAGTGAAGCTGTTGGCCCTTCACCCCTCCACTTT.

In DNA form, the CDR3 reads TGTGCCAGCTCACATCCGGGACAGGGGAACATTCAGTACTTC. Its translation: CASSHPGQGNIQYF. This sequence joins TRBV18 and TRBJ2-4; 10 bases are a match to TRBD1. Germline V gene lookup returns CDR1 KGHSH and CDR2 LQKENI. The CDR3 loop spans 14 amino acids. The V segment lost 4 bases and the J segment 7 bases; nucleotides outside the gene matches: 4.

The chain combines TRBV28 with TRBJ2-7, with D possibly called TRBD1 or TRBD2 (5 bases each). V dropped 3 bases and J dropped 5 bases, with 8 bases sitting between them. Germline assignment: CDR1 MDHEN and CDR2 SYDVKM. CDR3 size: 12 residues. CDR3 nucleotides: TGTGCCAGCAGTTTGAGGGGCGACGAGCAGTACTTC. Protein sequence: CASSLRGDEQYF.

This chain joins TRBV5-5 and TRBJ1-1, with 7 nucleotides matching TRBD1. V dropped 4 bases and J dropped 2; count of bases not matched to a gene: 5. CDR3 length: 14 residues. CDR1 and CDR2 from the germline V gene are SGHKS and YYEKEE (reference sequence). CDR3 DNA sequence: TGTGCCAGCAGCCGGGGGACAGCTAACACTGAAGCTTTCTTT. Translating it yields CASSRGTANTEAFF.

The chain uses TRBV7-6 and TRBJ2-5, with no clear D. The germline V gene has CDR1 SGHVS and CDR2 FNYEAQ. Trimming stripped 0 bases from V and 4 bases from J, with 0 bases between. This CDR3 has 11 residues. Here the CDR3 reads CASSLAETQYF. The CDR3 DNA is TGTGCCAGCAGCTTAGCAGAGACCCAGTACTTC.

This sequence joins TRBV6-1 and TRBJ2-3, with 7 bases fitting TRBD1. The junction had 7 bases not matched to a gene; V was cut back by 6 bases and J by 4 bases. The CDR3 totals 14 residues. The germline V gene encodes CDR1 MNHNS and CDR2 SASEGT. DNA of the CDR3: TGTGCCAGCAGCGCAGGGGGTTCGGCAGATACGCAGTATTTT. Amino acid sequence: CASSAGGSADTQYF.

The chain recombines TRBV29-1 with TRBJ2-4; the match to TRBD2 covers 14 bases. Germline V gives CDR1 SQVTM, CDR2 ANQGSEA. Germline trimming cut 7 bases from V and 9 bases from J; bases unmatched to any gene: 11. The CDR3 runs 15 residues. CDR3 protein: CSADPGLAGEGIQYF. CDR3 sequence (DNA): TGCAGCGCTGATCCGGGACTAGCGGGAGAGGGCATTCAGTACTTC.

Worth noting for this clone: The identical CDR3 is also encoded by other nucleotide sequences in the sample. The chain has TRBV11-2 and TRBJ2-5; unclear D gene. Trimming took 5 bases from V and 5 from J, leaving 6 bases between them. CDR3 length: 11 residues. Germline V gene data show CDR1 as SGHAT and CDR2 as FQNNGV. The CDR3 DNA follows: TGTGCCAGCAGCCTTGGTGAGACCCAGTACTTC. This sequence encodes CASSLGETQYF.

J is TRBJ1-6 and V is TRBV19, with D perhaps matching TRBD1 (5 bases). The CDR3 runs to 15 residues. Germline values: CDR1 LNHDA, CDR2 SQIVND (reference sequence). V lost 4 bases to trimming and J lost 4 bases, with 11 bases between them. The CDR3 coding sequence is TGTGCCAGTAGTACCCCGGGACGTTATAATTCACCCCTCCACTTT. Translating it yields CASSTPGRYNSPLHF.

CDR3 amino acids: CASSHDASPHGTVSYNEQFF. The CDR3 region has the DNA TGTGCCAGCAGCCATGATGCATCGCCACACGGGACTGTATCCTACAATGAGCAGTTCTTC. This sequence joins TRBV7-8 and TRBJ2-1, with D perhaps TRBD2 (6 bases). The CDR3 covers 20 residues. Germline CDR1 SGHVS, CDR2 FQNEAQ. V gave up 5 bases and J gave up 1 base, with 27 bases separating them.